Below, 23 T cell receptor beta chains from the same sample are listed, as sequenced in a study of sequential checkpoint blockade in melanoma. This table comes from immunoSEQ multiplex PCR, and its TCRdb copy is limited to in-frame clones, with some not included. The sample records roughly 28,000 clones, roughly 80% being singletons. Treatment here: randomized to nivolumab then ipilimumab (arm A) or the reverse (arm B). The sequenced sample was CD8+ T cells sorted from blood (inferred from file names), obtained from a patient given nivolumab and ipilimumab in sequence. These receptors were collected from a human donor with melanoma.

Note on this clone: This same CDR3 is encoded by further DNA sequences in the sample. This chain uses TRBV5-1 with TRBJ2-2; 8 nucleotides agree with TRBD1. The CDR3 sequence is 15 residues long. From germline, CDR1 is SGHRS and CDR2 YFSETQ. Trimming at V came to 1 base and at J to 5 bases, leaving 4 bases not matched to a gene. The CDR3 DNA follows: TGCGCCAGCAGCTTGACAGGGGGAGGTACCGGGGAGCTGTTTTTT. Translated: CASSLTGGGTGELFF. Together with reference TRBV5-1 and TRBJ2-2, the CDR3 gives the full variable domain: KAGVTQTPRYLIKTRGQQVTLSCSPISGHRSVSWYQQTPGQGLQFLFEYFSETQRNKGNFPGRFSGRQFSNSRSEMNVSTLELGDSALYLCASSLTGGGTGELFFGEGSRLTVL.

This chain connects TRBV27 to TRBJ2-7, with D perhaps matching TRBD1 (6 bases). Per the germline V gene, CDR1 is MNHEY and CDR2 is SMNVEV (reference sequence). The CDR3 covers 14 residues. The ends were cut back, 5 bases at V and 4 bases at J, with 15 bases in the middle. CDR3 loop: CASSTGSLMYEQYF. In DNA form, the CDR3 reads TGTGCCAGCAGTACAGGGAGTCTCATGTACGAGCAGTACTTC.

The gene calls are TRBV7-9 and TRBJ2-7; D perhaps matches TRBD1 (5 bases). Trimming shortened V by 7 bases and J by 2 bases, and 21 bases separated the two germline ends. The CDR3 extends over 16 amino acids. Germline assignment: CDR1 SEHNR and CDR2 FQNEAQ (reference sequence). The CDR3: CASTSRWGEEAYEQYF. In DNA, the CDR3 is TGTGCCAGCACCTCAAGGTGGGGCGAAGAGGCCTACGAGCAGTACTTC.

The V and J genes are TRBV5-1 and TRBJ2-1; maybe TRBD1 (6 bases). This CDR3 is built from 14 residues. V was shortened by 7 bases and J by 4 bases, with 15 bases between the two germline ends. The germline CDR1 and CDR2 sequences are SGHRS and YFSETQ. In DNA form, the CDR3 reads TGCGCCAGCGGTGGGGGCAGTCAGTACAATGAGCAGTTCTTC. Translated, it gives CASGGGSQYNEQFF. Complete variable domain (other parts from reference TRBV5-1 and TRBJ2-1): KAGVTQTPRYLIKTRGQQVTLSCSPISGHRSVSWYQQTPGQGLQFLFEYFSETQRNKGNFPGRFSGRQFSNSRSEMNVSTLELGDSALYLCASGGGSQYNEQFFGPGTRLTVL.

This rearrangement joins TRBV27 to TRBJ2-1; 8 nucleotides agree with TRBD2. V lost 4 bases, J lost 15 bases, and 14 bases stayed unmatched. The germline V gene has CDR1 MNHEY and CDR2 SMNVEV (reference sequence). The CDR3 is made up of 14 amino acids. CDR3 protein: CASSWEGSYGGVFF. The CDR3 region has the DNA TGTGCCAGCAGTTGGGAGGGTTCCTACGGGGGGGTGTTCTTC.

The CDR3 here is CASSLGGQGRGEQYF. The CDR3 region has the DNA TGTGCCAGCAGCTTAGGTGGACAGGGACGAGGCGAGCAGTACTTC. The gene calls are TRBV7-9 and TRBJ2-7; 8 bases are shared with TRBD1. V lost 1 base, J lost 6 bases, and 8 bases stayed unmatched. The length of the CDR3 is 15 residues. Germline V CDR1 and CDR2: SEHNR, FQNEAQ (reference sequence).

The genes are TRBV7-2 and TRBJ2-1; 9 positions match TRBD2. V lost 1 base and J lost 9; bases outside the gene matches: 16. The CDR3 runs 18 residues. Per germline, CDR1 SGHTA and CDR2 FQGNSA. The CDR3 region has the DNA TGTGCCAGCAGCTTAGGGGGAGTGACGCTAGCGGGGTCCCTTGAGCAGTTCTTC. Amino acids: CASSLGGVTLAGSLEQFF.

The genes are TRBV6-5 and TRBJ2-7, with TRBD2 as a possible D gene (6 bases). This CDR3 spans 15 amino acids. Germline V gene data show CDR1 as MNHEY and CDR2 as SVGAGI. The V end was cut by 6 bases, the J end by 0 bases, with 15 bases between. CDR3 region: CASRLLSSDSYEQYF. CDR3 sequence (DNA): TGTGCCAGCAGACTCCTTTCTAGCGACTCCTACGAGCAGTACTTC.

The V call is TRBV5-6, the J call TRBJ1-2; D is ambiguous. Per the germline V gene, CDR1 is SGHDT and CDR2 is YYEEEE. The germline V and J ends were trimmed by 3 bases and 2 bases, with 11 bases remaining between them. The CDR3 totals 14 residues. The CDR3 region has the DNA TGTGCCAGCAGCTCCAGAGGAAGAAACTATGGCTACACCTTC. Translated: CASSSRGRNYGYTF. Full variable domain (outside the CDR3, taken from reference TRBV5-6 and TRBJ1-2): DAGVTQSPTHLIKTRGQQVTLRCSPKSGHDTVSWYQQALGQGPQFIFQYYEEEERQRGNFPDRFSGHQFPNYSSELNVNALLLGDSALYLCASSSRGRNYGYTFGSGTRLTVV.

V gene TRBV27 combines with J gene TRBJ2-3, with TRBD1 matching 7 bases. Germline CDR1 is MNHEY and CDR2 is SMNVEV (reference sequence). With V trimmed by 5 bases and J by 3 bases, 11 bases remained unmatched. The CDR3 has 16 residues. In DNA, the CDR3 is TGTGCCAGCAGTCAAACAGGGGCCCTACTTACAGATACGCAGTATTTT. Encoded protein: CASSQTGALLTDTQYF.

This chain joins TRBV4-2 and TRBJ2-1; D remains unclear. In germline, CDR1 is LGHNA, CDR2 YNFKEQ. The CDR3 is made up of 14 amino acids. With 2 bases removed from V and 0 bases from J, the gap between germline ends came to 5 bases. CDR3 nucleotides: TGTGCCAGCAGCCAATATAGCTCCTACAATGAGCAGTTCTTC. Protein sequence: CASSQYSSYNEQFF.

The chain links TRBV29-1 to TRBJ2-7; 10 nucleotides match TRBD1. The germline V gene encodes CDR1 SQVTM and CDR2 ANQGSEA. J lost 5 bases, V lost 5 bases, and 15 bases had no gene match. CDR3 size: 16 residues. CDR3 nucleotide sequence: TGCAGCGTTAGACAAAATCTCCGGGACAGGGGCCACGAGCAGTACTTC. It yields the protein CSVRQNLRDRGHEQYF.

Sample share makes this clone medium-sized. The chain links TRBV18 to TRBJ2-5, with 8 bases matching TRBD1. The CDR3 extends over 15 amino acids. With V trimmed by 6 bases and J by 5 bases, 11 bases remained unmatched. Germline V CDR1 and CDR2: KGHSH, LQKENI. CDR3 sequence: CASSSLPGGAETQYF. CDR3 sequence (DNA): TGTGCCAGCTCGTCCTTACCAGGGGGCGCGGAGACCCAGTACTTC.

The rearrangement uses TRBV2 and TRBJ2-7; tentative D call: TRBD1 (6 bases). The V end lost 6 bases, the J end lost 3 bases, and 6 bases lay between the germline ends. The CDR3 runs 11 residues. CDR1 and CDR2 from the germline V gene are SNHLY and FYNNEI. CDR3 bases: TGTGCCAGCAGGGACAGCTACGAGCAGTACTTC. As protein: CASRDSYEQYF.

J is TRBJ2-3 and V is TRBV28; 7 bases line up with TRBD2. Germline V gene lookup returns CDR1 MDHEN and CDR2 SYDVKM. The V and J ends lost 6 bases and 7 bases, in that order; junction bases with no gene match: 10. The CDR3 is 14 amino acids. The CDR3: CASSPGLGSYTQYF. For the CDR3, the DNA is TGTGCCAGCAGCCCTGGACTAGGGTCATATACGCAGTATTTT.

This rearrangement joins TRBV5-8 to TRBJ2-7, with D maybe TRBD2 (6 bases). Germline V gene lookup returns CDR1 SGHTS and CDR2 YDEGEE. The CDR3 has 14 amino acids. V dropped 5 bases and J dropped 7 bases, with 19 bases sitting between them. CDR3 in DNA: TGTGCCAGCAGACCCGGGACTGCGGGCTCTGAGCAGTACTTC. Protein sequence: CASRPGTAGSEQYF.

The J gene is TRBJ2-7, the V gene TRBV27, with D perhaps matching TRBD2 (5 bases). Germline V gene sequence: CDR1 MNHEY, CDR2 SMNVEV (reference sequence). Trimming removed 3 bases at V and 2 bases at J, with 14 bases between. The CDR3 contains 15 residues. The DNA for the CDR3 is TGTGCCAGCAGTTTCGGTCGGGGTAGTACCTACGAGCAGTACTTC. This codes for CASSFGRGSTYEQYF.

This clone was observed a handful of times. The chain carries TRBV19 and TRBJ1-6; D is uncertain. Looked up from germline, CDR1 is LNHDA and CDR2 is SQIVND (reference sequence). The CDR3 is made up of 12 amino acids. Trimming shortened V by 6 bases and J by 9 bases, and 9 bases separated the two germline ends. The CDR3 loop reads CASRNGGSPLHF. The CDR3 region has the DNA TGTGCCAGTAGAAACGGTGGTTCACCCCTCCACTTT.

The chain employs TRBV19 and TRBJ2-3, with D maybe TRBD2 (6 bases). The germline CDR1 and CDR2 sequences are LNHDA and SQIVND (reference sequence). CDR3 length equals 15 residues. V was trimmed by 5 bases and J by 0 bases, leaving 12 bases between them. Here the CDR3 DNA reads TGTGCCAGTAGTTCAACCGGGACTAGCACAGATACGCAGTATTTT. It yields the protein CASSSTGTSTDTQYF.

A few counts support this clone. V is TRBV2 and J is TRBJ1-4; 7 bases map to TRBD1. This CDR3 spans 15 amino acids. CDR1 and CDR2 from the germline V gene are SNHLY and FYNNEI. V dropped 4 bases and J dropped 4; count of bases not matched to a gene: 6. The CDR3 bases are TGTGCCAGCAGTGGCCTTCGACAGGGTAATGAAAAACTGTTTTTT. It translates to CASSGLRQGNEKLFF.

This rearrangement joins TRBV9 to TRBJ1-2, with a weak D call TRBD1 (5 bases). CDR1 is SGDLS and CDR2 is YYNGEE in the germline V gene. The CDR3 length is 14 residues. The ends were cut back, 0 bases at V and 6 bases at J, with 12 bases in the middle. The CDR3 sequence: CASSVGLAGHGYTF. The CDR3 DNA reads TGTGCCAGCAGCGTAGGTCTCGCAGGGCATGGCTACACCTTC.

CDR3 region: CASSYRSYNEQFF. CDR3 nucleotide sequence: TGTGCCAGCAGTTACCGGAGCTACAATGAGCAGTTCTTC. The chain recombines TRBV6-5 with TRBJ2-1; the D is unclear. CDR3 length equals 13 residues. Germline V CDR1 and CDR2: MNHEY, SVGAGI. The germline V and J ends were trimmed by 2 bases and 3 bases, with 5 bases remaining between them.

The count of this clone is one. The rearrangement uses TRBV5-1 and TRBJ2-7; D may be TRBD1 (6 bases). V was cut by 4 bases and J by 0 bases, with 8 bases left in between. CDR3 length: 13 amino acids. Germline CDR1 SGHRS, CDR2 YFSETQ. The CDR3 bases are TGCGCCAGCAGCCCGGACAGCTCCTACGAGCAGTACTTC. This codes for CASSPDSSYEQYF. Variable domain in full (rest from reference TRBV5-1 and TRBJ2-7): KAGVTQTPRYLIKTRGQQVTLSCSPISGHRSVSWYQQTPGQGLQFLFEYFSETQRNKGNFPGRFSGRQFSNSRSEMNVSTLELGDSALYLCASSPDSSYEQYFGPGTRLTVT.